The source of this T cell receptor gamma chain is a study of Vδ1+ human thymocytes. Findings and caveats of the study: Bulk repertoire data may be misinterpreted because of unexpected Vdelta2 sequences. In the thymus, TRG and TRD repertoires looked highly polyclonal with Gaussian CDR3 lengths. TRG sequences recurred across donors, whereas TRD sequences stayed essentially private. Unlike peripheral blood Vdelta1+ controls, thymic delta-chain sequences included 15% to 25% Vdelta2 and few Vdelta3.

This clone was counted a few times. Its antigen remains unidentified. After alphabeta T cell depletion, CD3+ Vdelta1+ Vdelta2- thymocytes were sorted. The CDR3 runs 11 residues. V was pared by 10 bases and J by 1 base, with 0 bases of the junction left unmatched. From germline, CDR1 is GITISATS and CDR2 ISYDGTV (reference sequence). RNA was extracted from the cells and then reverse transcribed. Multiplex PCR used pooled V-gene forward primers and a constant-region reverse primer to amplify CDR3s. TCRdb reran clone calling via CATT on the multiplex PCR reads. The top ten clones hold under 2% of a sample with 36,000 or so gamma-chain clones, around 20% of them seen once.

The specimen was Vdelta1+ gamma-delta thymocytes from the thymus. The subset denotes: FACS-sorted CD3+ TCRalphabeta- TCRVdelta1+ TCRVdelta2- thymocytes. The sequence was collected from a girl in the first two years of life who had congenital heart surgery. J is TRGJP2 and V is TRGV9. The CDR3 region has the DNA TGTGCCTTTAGTAGTGATTGGATCAAGACGTTT. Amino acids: CAFSSDWIKTF.